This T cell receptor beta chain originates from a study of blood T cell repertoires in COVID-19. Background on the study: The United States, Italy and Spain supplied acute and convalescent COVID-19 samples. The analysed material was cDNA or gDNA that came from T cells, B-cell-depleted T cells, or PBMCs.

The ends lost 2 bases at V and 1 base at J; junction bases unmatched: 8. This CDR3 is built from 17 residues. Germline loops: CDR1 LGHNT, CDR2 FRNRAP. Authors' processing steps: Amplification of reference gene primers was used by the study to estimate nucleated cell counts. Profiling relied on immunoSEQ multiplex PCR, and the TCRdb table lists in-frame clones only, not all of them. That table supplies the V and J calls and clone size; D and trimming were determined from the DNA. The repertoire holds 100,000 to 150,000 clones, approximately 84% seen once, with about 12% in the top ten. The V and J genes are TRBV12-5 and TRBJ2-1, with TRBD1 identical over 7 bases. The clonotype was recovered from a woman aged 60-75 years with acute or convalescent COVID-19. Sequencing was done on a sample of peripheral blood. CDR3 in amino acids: CASGLPPRQGSYNEQFF. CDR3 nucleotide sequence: TGTGCTAGTGGTTTGCCCCCGAGACAGGGTTCCTACAATGAGCAGTTCTTC.